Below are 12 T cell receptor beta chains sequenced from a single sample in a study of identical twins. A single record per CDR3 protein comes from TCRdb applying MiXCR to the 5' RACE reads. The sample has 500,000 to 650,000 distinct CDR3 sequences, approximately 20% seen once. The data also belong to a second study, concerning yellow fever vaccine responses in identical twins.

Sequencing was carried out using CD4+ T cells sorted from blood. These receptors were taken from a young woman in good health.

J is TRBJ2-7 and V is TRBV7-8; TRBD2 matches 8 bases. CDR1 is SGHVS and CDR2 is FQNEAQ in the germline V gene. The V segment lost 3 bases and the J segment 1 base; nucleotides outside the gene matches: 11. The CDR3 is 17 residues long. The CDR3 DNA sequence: TGTGCCAGCAGCTTTGTAGGAGGGTTAGCGGGATCCTACGAGCAGTACTTC. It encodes CASSFVGGLAGSYEQYF.

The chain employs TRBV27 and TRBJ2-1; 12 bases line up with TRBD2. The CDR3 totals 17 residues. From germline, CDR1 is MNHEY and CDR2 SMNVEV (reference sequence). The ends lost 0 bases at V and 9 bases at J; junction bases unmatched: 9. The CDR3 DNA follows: TGTGCCAGCAGTTTATCCCTACTAGCGGGAGGTAATATTGAGCAGTTCTTC. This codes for CASSLSLLAGGNIEQFF.

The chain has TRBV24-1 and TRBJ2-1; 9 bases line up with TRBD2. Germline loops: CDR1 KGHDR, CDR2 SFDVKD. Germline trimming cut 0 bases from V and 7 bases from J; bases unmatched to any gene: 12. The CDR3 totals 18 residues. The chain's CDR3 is CATSDLRGAGGKMNEQFF. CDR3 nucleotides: TGTGCCACCAGTGATTTGAGAGGGGCGGGAGGGAAAATGAATGAGCAGTTCTTC.

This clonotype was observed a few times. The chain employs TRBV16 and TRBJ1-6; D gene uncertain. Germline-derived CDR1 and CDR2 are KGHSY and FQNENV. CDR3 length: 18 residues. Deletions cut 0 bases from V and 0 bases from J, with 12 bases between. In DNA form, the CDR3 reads TGTGCCAGCAGCCAATCCTTGCAGGCGTACTCCTATAATTCACCCCTCCACTTT. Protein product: CASSQSLQAYSYNSPLHF.

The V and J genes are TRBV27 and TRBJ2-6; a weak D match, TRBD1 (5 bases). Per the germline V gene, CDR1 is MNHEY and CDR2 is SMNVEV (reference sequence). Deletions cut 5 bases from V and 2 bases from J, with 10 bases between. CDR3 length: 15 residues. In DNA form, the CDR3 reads TGTGCCAGCAGTCAAGGGGTGACTGGGGCCAACGTCCTGACTTTC. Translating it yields CASSQGVTGANVLTF.

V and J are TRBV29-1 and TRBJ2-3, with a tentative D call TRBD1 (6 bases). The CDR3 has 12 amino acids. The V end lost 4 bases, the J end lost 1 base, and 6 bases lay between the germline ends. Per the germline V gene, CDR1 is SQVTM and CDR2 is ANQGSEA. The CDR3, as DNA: TGCAGCGTTGGGACAGGCACAGATACGCAGTATTTT. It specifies CSVGTGTDTQYF.

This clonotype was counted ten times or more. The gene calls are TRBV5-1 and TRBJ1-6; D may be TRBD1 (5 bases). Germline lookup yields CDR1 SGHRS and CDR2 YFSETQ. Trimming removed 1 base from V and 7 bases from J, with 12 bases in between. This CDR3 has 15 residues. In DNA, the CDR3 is TGCGCCAGCAGCTTGATTGCGGACACAAATTCACCCCTCCACTTT. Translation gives CASSLIADTNSPLHF.

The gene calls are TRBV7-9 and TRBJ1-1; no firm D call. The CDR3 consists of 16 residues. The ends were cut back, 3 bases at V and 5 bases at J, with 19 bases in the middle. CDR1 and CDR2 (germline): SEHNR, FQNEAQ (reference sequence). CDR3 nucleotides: TGTGCCAGCAGCTTGATTAAGGACGTCTTGGGTACTGAAGCTTTCTTT. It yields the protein CASSLIKDVLGTEAFF.

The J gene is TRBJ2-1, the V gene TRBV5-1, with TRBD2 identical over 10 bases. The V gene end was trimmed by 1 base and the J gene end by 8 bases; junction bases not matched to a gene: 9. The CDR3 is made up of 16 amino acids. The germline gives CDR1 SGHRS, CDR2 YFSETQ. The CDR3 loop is CASSLLLAGPGDEQFF. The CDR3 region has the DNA TGCGCCAGCAGCTTGCTACTAGCGGGGCCCGGGGATGAGCAGTTCTTC.

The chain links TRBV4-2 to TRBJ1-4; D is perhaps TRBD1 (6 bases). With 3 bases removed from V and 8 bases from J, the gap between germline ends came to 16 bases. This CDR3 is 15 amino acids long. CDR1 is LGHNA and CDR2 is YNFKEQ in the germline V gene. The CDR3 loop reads CASSHWFRGGEKLFF. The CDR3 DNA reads TGTGCCAGCAGCCACTGGTTCAGGGGAGGCGAAAAACTGTTTTTT.

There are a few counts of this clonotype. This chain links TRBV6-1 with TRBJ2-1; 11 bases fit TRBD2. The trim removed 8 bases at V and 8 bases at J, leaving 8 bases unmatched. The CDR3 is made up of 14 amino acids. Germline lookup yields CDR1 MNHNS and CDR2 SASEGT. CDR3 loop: CASVLASGGHEQFF. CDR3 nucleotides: TGTGCCAGCGTGTTGGCTAGCGGGGGGCATGAGCAGTTCTTC.

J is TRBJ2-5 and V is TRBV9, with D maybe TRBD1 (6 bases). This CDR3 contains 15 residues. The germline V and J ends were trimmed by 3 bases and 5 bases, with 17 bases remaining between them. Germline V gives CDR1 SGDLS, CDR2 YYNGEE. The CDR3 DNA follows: TGTGCCAGCAGCGAGAGGCCAGGGGTTGAGGAGACCCAGTACTTC. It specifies CASSERPGVEETQYF.